This T cell receptor (beta chain) originates from a study of cytomegalovirus exposure and HLA in healthy donors. Overall study results and limits: Specificity of a few CMV-associated chains for CMV antigens was verified in vitro. Donors belonging to an Asian-associated ancestry cluster reportedly showed fewer N-insertions in productive TCRs than the roughly 670-donor mean, according to what a later analysis found. Altogether, some 170 TCR beta chains were recorded as cytomegalovirus-associated.

The primer mix had 60 Vbeta and 13 Jbeta primers. Clones were read by immunoSEQ multiplex PCR, and TCRdb kept only the in-frame ones, dropping some. This sample carries tens of thousands of clones, over 70% of them seen once, and the ten largest clones take roughly 1.1%. The V gene lost 4 bases and the J gene lost 5 bases, with 16 bases spanning the gap. CDR1 and CDR2 from the germline V gene are LGHNA and YSLEER. This CDR3 is built from 15 residues. Concerning this clone: Its antigen remains unknown.

The source of this sequence is a girl aged 2-10 years in good health and CMV-seropositive. Material for sequencing was PBMCs. This chain connects TRBV4-3 to TRBJ2-3, with D possibly being TRBD1 (5 bases). CDR3 in DNA: TGCGCCAGCAGCCGCACGACAGAGAGAAAAGATACGCAGTATTTT. This sequence encodes CASSRTTERKDTQYF.